This T cell receptor beta chain was captured by sequencing in a study of spatial heterogeneity in lung cancer. Study in general: Each distinct TCR and UMI combination averaged more than ten appearances in raw reads. Study results and limitations: Relative to follow-up, resection was when ubiquitous expanded tumor TCRs appeared more in blood.

Every TCR cDNA molecule bore its own unique molecular identifier. TCRdb re-derived calls from the 5' RACE reads in MiXCR, one entry per CDR3 protein. The sample consists of about 85,000 distinct CDR3 sequences, 15% to 25% of them appearing once. As for time point: sample taken at primary tumor resection. The study sequenced unsorted whole RNA from tumor, nontumor lung or frozen PBMC. The cohort: over 70 early-stage, untreated non-small cell lung cancer patients. Comments on this clonotype: Its specificity is unknown. At one end the junction does not follow the germline gene, possibly because of a read error.

The CDR3 consists of 14 residues. Germline V lookup: CDR1 MNHEY, CDR2 SVGEGT. The sample was PBMCs, taken at surgery. The V call is TRBV6-2 or TRBV6-3, the J call TRBJ2-5; no clear D. The sequence was collected from a male donor with early-stage non-small cell lung cancer. The CDR3 region has the DNA TGTACCAGCAGTTACTATACAGTCCAAGAGACCCAGTACTTC. Translation: CTSSYYTVQETQYF.